The clone carrying this T cell receptor (beta chain) showed up many times. Antigen specificity is unknown. The unsorted libraries were prepared from 2 million PBMCs (stored at -80 C). The record originates from a study of neurological immune-mediated disorders. The study, taken as a whole, reports: Clinical and MRI features did not associate with the cluster found in multiple sclerosis patients.

V was pared by 4 bases and J by 0 bases, with 21 bases between. CDR1 is DFQATT and CDR2 is SNEGSKA in the germline V gene (reference sequence). The CDR3 is 17 residues long. The making of cDNA relied on 5'RACE with 10-nucleotide random UMIs. Over 170 million TCR-beta sequences, together covering 15-18 subjects, were produced by every individual sequencing run that was carried out. TCRdb reprocessed the 5' RACE reads with MiXCR, giving one entry per CDR3 protein. Of approximately 100,000 distinct CDR3 sequences listed, 3.5% are singletons. Source material: PBMCs. The clonotype comes from a woman aged 18-29 years with multiple sclerosis. J is TRBJ1-1 and V is TRBV20-1; weak D call: TRBD1 (6 bases). CDR3 region: CSAKTTTGFSVNTEAFF. The CDR3 DNA reads as TGCAGTGCTAAGACTACGACAGGTTTTTCTGTGAACACTGAAGCTTTCTTT.